In this sample, the clone carrying this T cell receptor beta chain turned up a few times. Its target is unknown. The data were obtained in a study of T cell clones after liver transplantation. Study-level points and caveats: A larger donor-reactive than third-party decline suggested partial antigen-specific deletion.

Profiling relied on immunoSEQ multiplex PCR, and the TCRdb table lists in-frame clones only, not all of them. The repertoire holds approximately 100,000 clones, with around 80% as singletons. The germline V gene encodes CDR1 SEHNR and CDR2 FQNEAQ (reference sequence). This CDR3 comprises 12 residues. Trimming left V 3 bases short and J 7 bases short, with 7 bases between. This sequence was found in a human patient who received a liver transplant. T cells may partly derive from the graft donor. The V gene is TRBV7-9, the J gene TRBJ2-4, with a tentative D call TRBD2 (6 bases). The starting material was CD4+ T cells from blood, obtained approximately 50 months after liver transplant. The CDR3 DNA reads as TGTGCCAGCAGCTTCGGAGGGAACATTCAGTACTTC. This encodes CASSFGGNIQYF.